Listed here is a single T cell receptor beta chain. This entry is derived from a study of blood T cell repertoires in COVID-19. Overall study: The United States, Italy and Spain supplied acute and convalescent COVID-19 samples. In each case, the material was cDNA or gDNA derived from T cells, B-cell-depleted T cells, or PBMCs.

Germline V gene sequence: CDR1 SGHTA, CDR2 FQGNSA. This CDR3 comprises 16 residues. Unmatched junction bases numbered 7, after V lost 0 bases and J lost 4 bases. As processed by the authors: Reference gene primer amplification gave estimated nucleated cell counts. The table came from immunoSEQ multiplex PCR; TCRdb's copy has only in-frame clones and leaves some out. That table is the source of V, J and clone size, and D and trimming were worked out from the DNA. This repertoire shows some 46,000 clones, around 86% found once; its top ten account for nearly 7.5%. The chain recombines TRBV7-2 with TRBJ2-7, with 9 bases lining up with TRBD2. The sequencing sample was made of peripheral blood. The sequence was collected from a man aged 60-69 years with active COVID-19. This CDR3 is CASSLALAGLDYEQYF. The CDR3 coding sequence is TGTGCCAGCAGCTTAGCACTAGCGGGCCTAGATTACGAGCAGTACTTC. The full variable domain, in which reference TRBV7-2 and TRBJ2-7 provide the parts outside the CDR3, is GAGVSQSPSNKVTEKGKDVELRCDPISGHTALYWYRQSLGQGLEFLIYFQGNSAPDKSGLPSDRFSAERTGGSVSTLTIQRTQQEDSAVYLCASSLALAGLDYEQYFGPGTRLTVT.